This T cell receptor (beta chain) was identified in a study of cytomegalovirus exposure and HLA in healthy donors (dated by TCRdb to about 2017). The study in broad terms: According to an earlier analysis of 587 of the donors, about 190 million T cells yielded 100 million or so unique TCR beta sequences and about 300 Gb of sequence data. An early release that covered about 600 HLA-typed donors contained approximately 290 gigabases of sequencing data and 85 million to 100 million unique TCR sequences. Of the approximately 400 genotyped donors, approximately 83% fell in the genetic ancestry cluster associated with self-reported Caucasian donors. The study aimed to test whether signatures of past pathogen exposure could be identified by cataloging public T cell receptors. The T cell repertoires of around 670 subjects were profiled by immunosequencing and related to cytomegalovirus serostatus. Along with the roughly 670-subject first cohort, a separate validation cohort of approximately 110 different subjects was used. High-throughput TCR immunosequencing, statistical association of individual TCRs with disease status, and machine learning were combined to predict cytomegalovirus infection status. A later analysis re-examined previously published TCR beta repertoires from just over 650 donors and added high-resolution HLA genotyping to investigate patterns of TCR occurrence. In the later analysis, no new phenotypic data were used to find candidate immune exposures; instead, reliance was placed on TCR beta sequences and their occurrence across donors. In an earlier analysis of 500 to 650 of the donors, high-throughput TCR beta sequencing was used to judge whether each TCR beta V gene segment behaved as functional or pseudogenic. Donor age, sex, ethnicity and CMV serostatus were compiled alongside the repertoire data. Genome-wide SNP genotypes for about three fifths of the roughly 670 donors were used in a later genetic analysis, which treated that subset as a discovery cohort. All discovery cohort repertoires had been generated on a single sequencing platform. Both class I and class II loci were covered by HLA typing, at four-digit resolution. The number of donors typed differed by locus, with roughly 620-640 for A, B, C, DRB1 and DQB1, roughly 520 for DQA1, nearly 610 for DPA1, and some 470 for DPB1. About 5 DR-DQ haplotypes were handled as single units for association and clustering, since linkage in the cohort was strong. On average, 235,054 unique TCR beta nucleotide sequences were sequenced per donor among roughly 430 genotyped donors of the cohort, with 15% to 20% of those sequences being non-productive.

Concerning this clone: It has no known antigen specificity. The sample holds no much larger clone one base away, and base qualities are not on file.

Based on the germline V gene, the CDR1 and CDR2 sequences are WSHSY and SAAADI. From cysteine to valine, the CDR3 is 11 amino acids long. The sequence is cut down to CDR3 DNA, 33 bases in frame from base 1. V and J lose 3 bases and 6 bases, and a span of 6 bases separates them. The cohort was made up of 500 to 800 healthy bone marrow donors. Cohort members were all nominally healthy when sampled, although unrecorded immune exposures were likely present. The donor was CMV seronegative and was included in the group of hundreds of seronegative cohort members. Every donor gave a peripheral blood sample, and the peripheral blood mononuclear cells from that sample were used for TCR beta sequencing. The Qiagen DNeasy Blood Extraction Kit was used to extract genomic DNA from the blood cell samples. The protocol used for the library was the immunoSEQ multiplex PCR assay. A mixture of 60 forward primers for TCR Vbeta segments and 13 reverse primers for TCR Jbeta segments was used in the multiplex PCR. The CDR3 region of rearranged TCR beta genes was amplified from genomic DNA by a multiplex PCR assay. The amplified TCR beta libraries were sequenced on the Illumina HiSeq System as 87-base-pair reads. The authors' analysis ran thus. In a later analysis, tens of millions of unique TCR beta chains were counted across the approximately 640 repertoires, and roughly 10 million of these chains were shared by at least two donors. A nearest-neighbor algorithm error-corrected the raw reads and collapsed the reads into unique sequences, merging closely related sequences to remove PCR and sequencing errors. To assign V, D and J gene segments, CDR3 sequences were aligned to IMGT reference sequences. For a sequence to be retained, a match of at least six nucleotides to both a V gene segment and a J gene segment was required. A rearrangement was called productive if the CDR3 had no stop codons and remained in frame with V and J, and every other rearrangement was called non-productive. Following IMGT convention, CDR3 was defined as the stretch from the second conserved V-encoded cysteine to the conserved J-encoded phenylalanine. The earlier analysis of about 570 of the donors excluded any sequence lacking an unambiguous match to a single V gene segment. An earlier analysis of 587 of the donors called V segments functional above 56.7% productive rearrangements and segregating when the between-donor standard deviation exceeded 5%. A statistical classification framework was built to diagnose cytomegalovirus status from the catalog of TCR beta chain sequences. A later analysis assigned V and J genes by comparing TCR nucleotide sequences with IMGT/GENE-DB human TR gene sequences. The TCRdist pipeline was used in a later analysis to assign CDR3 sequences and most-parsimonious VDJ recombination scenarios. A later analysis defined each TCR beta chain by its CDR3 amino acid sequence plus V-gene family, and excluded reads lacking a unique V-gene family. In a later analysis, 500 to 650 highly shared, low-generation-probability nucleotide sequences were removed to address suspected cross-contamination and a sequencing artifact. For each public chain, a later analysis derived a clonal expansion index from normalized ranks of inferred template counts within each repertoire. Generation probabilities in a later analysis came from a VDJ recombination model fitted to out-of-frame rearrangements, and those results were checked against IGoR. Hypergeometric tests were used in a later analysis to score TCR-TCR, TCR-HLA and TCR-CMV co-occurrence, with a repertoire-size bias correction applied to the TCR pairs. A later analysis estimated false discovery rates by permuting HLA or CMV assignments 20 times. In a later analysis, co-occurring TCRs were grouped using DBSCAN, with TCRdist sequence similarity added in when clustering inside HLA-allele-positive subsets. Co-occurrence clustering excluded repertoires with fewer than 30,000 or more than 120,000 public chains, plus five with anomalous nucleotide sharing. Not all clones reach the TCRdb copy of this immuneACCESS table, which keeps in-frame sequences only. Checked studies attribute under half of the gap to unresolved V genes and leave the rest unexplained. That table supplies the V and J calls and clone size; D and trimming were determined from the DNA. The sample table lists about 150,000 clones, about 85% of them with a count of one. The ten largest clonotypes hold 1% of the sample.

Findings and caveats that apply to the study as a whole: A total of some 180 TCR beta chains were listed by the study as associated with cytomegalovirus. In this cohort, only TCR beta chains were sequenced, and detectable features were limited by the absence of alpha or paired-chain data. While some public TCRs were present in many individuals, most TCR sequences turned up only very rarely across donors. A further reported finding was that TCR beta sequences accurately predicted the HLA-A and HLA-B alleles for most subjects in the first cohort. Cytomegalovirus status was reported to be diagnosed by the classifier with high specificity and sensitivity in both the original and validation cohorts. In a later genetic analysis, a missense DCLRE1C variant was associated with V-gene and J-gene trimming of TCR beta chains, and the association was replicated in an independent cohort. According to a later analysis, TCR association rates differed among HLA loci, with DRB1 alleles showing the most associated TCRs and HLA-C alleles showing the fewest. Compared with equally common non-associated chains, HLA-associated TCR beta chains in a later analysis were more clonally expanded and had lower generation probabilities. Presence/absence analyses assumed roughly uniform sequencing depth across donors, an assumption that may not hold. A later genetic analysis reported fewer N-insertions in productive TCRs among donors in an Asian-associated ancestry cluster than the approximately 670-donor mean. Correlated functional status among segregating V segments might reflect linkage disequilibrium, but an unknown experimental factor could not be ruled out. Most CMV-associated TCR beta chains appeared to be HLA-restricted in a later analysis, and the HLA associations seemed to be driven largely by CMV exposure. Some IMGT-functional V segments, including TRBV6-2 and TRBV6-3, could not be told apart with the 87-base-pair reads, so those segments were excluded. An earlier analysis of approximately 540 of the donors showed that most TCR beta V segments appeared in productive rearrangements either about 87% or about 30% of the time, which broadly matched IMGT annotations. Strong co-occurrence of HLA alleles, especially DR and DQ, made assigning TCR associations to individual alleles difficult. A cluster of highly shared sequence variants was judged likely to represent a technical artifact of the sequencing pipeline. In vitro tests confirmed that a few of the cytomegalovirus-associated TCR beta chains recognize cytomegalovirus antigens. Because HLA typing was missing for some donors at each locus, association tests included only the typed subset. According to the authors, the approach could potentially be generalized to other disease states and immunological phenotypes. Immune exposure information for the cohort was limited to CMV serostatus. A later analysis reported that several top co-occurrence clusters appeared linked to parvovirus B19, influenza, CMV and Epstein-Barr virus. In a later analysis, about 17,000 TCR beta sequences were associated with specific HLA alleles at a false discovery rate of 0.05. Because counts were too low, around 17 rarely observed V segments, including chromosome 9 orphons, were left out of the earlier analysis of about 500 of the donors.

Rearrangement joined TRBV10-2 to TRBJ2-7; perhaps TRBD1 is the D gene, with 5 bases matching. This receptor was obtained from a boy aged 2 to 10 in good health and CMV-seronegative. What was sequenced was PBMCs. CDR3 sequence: CASSDQGEQYV. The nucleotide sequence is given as TGCGCCAGCAGTGATCAGGGCGAGCAGTACGTC.